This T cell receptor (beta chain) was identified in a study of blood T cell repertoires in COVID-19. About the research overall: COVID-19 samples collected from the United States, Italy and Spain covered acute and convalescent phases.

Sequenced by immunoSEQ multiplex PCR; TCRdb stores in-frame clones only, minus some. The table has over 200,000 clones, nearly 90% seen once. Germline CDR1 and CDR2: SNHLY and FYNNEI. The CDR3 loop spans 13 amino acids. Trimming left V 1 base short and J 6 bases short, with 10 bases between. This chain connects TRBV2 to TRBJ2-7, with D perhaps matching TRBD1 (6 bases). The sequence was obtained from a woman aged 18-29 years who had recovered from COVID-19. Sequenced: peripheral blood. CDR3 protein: CASSEDREGEQYF. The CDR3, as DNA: TGTGCCAGCAGTGAAGACAGGGAAGGCGAGCAGTACTTC.